This T cell receptor beta chain appears in the sequencing data of a study of OX40 agonist ivuxolimab in advanced cancers. Sequencing used immunoSEQ multiplex PCR; TCRdb keeps in-frame clones, though not all of them. This table holds about 50,000 clones, approximately 80% found once. Germline CDR1 is MNHEY and CDR2 is SVGAGI. The CDR3 sequence is 13 residues long. V lost 2 bases, J lost 7 bases, and 9 bases lay in between. This clone appeared a few times. The chain employs TRBV6-5 and TRBJ2-1; possible D gene TRBD2, 6 bases. The receptor's source is an adult with an advanced solid tumor such as melanoma, head and neck, liver or kidney cancer. The sequenced sample was CD4+ or CD8+ T cells sorted from blood, obtained in a trial of the OX40 agonist ivuxolimab. DNA for the CDR3: TGTGCCAGCAGTTACGACCGGGGGAATGAGCAGTTCTTC. This sequence encodes CASSYDRGNEQFF.